This passage covers 4 T cell receptor beta chains from one sample sequenced in a study of blood T cell repertoires in COVID-19. The table came from immunoSEQ multiplex PCR; TCRdb's copy has only in-frame clones and leaves some out. The sample yields roughly 300,000 clones, about 89% seen once. The sequencing input was peripheral blood. The receptors were gathered from a man in his late teens or twenties who had recovered from COVID-19.

This chain uses TRBV6-4 with TRBJ2-2, with D possibly matching TRBD1 (5 bases). The CDR3 contains 14 residues. V shed 5 bases and J shed 6 bases, with 13 bases lying between them. Germline CDR1 MRHNA, CDR2 SNTAGT. The CDR3 DNA sequence: TGTGCCAGCAGTCCCCTCCTAGGGGCCGGGGAGCTGTTTTTT. This codes for CASSPLLGAGELFF.

The rearrangement joins TRBV6-1 to TRBJ2-6; no definite D call. This CDR3 contains 17 residues. Trimming shortened V by 2 bases and J by 0 bases, and 11 bases separated the two germline ends. Per the germline V gene, CDR1 is MNHNS and CDR2 is SASEGT. This CDR3 reads CASSESPMNSGANVLTF. In DNA, the CDR3 is TGTGCCAGCAGTGAATCCCCTATGAACTCTGGGGCCAACGTCCTGACTTTC.

Written as DNA, the CDR3 is TGTGCCAGCCGCCTCTGGGGCGGGAAACCCTACGAGCAGTACTTC. Its protein product is CASRLWGGKPYEQYF. The chain has TRBV5-6 and TRBJ2-7; tentative D call: TRBD2 (6 bases). V was shortened by 7 bases and J by 2 bases, with 19 bases between the two germline ends. This CDR3 comprises 15 residues. Germline V gene sequence: CDR1 SGHDT, CDR2 YYEEEE.

The V and J genes are TRBV7-2 and TRBJ2-3; 10 positions agree with TRBD2. Trimming at V came to 4 bases and at J to 2 bases, leaving 3 bases not matched to a gene. The germline V gene has CDR1 SGHTA and CDR2 FQGNSA. CDR3 length: 15 residues. CDR3 nucleotides: TGTGCCAGCAGCTCTAGCGGGGGTTACACAGATACGCAGTATTTT. As protein: CASSSSGGYTDTQYF. The variable domain in full, completed from reference TRBV7-2 and TRBJ2-3, reads GAGVSQSPSNKVTEKGKDVELRCDPISGHTALYWYRQSLGQGLEFLIYFQGNSAPDKSGLPSDRFSAERTGGSVSTLTIQRTQQEDSAVYLCASSSSGGYTDTQYFGPGTRLTVL.